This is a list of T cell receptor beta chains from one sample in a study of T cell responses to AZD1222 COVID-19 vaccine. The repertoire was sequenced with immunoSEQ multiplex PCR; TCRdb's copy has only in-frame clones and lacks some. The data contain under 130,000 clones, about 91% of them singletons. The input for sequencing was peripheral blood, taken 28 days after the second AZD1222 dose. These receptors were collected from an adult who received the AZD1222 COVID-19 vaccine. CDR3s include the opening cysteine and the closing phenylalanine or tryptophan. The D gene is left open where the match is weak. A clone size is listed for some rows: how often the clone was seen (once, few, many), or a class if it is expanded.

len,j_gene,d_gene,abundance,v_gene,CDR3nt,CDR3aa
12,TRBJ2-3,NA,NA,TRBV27,TGTGCCAGCAGCCGGAACACAGATACGCAGTATTTT,CASSRNTDTQYF
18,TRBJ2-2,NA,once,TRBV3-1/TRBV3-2,TGTGCCAGCAGCCAAGCCCCAGGGGCTCAACTCAACACCGGGGAGCTGTTTTTT,CASSQAPGAQLNTGELFF
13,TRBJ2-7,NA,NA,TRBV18,TGTGCCAGCTCACCAACCGACAGCCGCTCGCAGTACTTC,CASSPTDSRSQYF
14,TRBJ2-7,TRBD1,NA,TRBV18,TGTGCCAGCTCCTCAGGGACAGGGGGTTACGAGCAGTACTTC,CASSSGTGGYEQYF
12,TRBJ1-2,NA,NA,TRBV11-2,TGTGCCAGCAGCGGACTGAACTATGGCTACACCTTC,CASSGLNYGYTF
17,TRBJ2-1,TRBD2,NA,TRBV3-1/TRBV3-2,TGTGCCAGCAGCCAAGATCTTGGAGCGGGGGCCTACAATGAGCAGTTCTTC,CASSQDLGAGAYNEQFF
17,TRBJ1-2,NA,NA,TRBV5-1,TGCGCCAGCAGCCCCCCCGGGACGCATGGGGGGACCTATGGCTACACCTTC,CASSPPGTHGGTYGYTF
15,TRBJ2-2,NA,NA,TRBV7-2,TGTGCCAGCAGCTTAGTCAGGGATGGGACCGGGGAGCTGTTTTTT,CASSLVRDGTGELFF
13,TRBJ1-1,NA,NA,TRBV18,TGTGCCAGCTCGCCCAGTATGAACACTGAAGCTTTCTTT,CASSPSMNTEAFF
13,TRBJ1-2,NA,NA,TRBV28,TGTGCCAGCAGTCCCGGGGGGGTGTATGGCTACACCTTC,CASSPGGVYGYTF
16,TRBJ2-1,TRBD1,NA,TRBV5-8,TGTGCCAGCAGCTCCGGGCAGGGGGCTAGCTACAATGAGCAGTTCTTC,CASSSGQGASYNEQFF
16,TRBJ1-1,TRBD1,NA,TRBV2,TGTGCCAGCAGTGAGTCCAGGGGGACGATGAACACTGAAGCTTTCTTT,CASSESRGTMNTEAFF
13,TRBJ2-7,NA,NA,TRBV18,TGTGCCAGCTCACCAGGACCTCTCTACGAGCAGTACTTC,CASSPGPLYEQYF
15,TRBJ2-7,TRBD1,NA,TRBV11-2,TGTGCCAGCAGCCACCGACAGGGTCTTACCCGCCGGCAGTACTTC,CASSHRQGLTRRQYF
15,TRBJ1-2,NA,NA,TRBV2,TGTGCCAGCAGTGAAGCTGGAGGGATACTTCGTGGCTACACCTTC,CASSEAGGILRGYTF
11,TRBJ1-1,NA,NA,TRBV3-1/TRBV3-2,TGTGCCAGCCGGGGGGGACCTGAAGCTTTCTTT,CASRGGPEAFF
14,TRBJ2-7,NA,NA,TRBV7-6,TGTGCCAGCAGCTTGACAGGTGACCTTTACGAGCAGTACTTC,CASSLTGDLYEQYF
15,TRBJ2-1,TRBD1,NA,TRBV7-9,TGTGCCAGCAGCCCACGACAGGGCACCTACAATGAGCAGTTCTTC,CASSPRQGTYNEQFF
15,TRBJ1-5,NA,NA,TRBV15,TGTGCCACCAGCGGATTTCGACAGGCCAATCAGCCCCAGCATTTT,CATSGFRQANQPQHF
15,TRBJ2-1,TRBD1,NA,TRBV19,TGTGCCAGTAGTCGACAGGGGTTAAGTCGGAATGAGCAGTTCTTC,CASSRQGLSRNEQFF
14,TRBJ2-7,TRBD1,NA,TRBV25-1,TGTGCCAGCAGTGAAACAGGGGGCTTCTACGAGCAGTACTTC,CASSETGGFYEQYF
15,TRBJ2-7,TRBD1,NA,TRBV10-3,TGTGCCATCAGTGATAGACAGGGGACTCTCGGGGAGCAGTACTTC,CAISDRQGTLGEQYF
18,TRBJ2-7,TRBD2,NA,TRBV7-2,TGTGCCAGCAGCTTATCGATTGGTAGCGGGGCCTTTACCTACGAGCAGTACTTC,CASSLSIGSGAFTYEQYF
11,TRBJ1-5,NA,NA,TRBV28,TGTGCCACCGGGGGAGATCAGCCCCAGCATTTT,CATGGDQPQHF
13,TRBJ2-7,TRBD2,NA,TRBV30,TGTGCCTGGAGTGGGGGACTAGCTACCGAGCAGTACTTC,CAWSGGLATEQYF
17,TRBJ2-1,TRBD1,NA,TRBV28,TGTGCCAGCTGGACAGGGGGAAGCGGGACTCCCGGGGGTGAGCAGTTCTTC,CASWTGGSGTPGGEQFF
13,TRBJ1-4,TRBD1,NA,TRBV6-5,TGTGCCAGCCGGACAGGGCAGGGCGAAAAACTGTTTTTT,CASRTGQGEKLFF
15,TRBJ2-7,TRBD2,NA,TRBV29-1,TGCAGCGTTGAAGGAGGGGGGACTAGTCTATACGAGCAGTACTTC,CSVEGGGTSLYEQYF
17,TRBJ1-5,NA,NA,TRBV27,TGTGCCAGCAGTTTATCGCCGTTCGGGGGCGGCAATCAGCCCCAGCATTTT,CASSLSPFGGGNQPQHF
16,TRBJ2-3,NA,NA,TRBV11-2,TGTGCCAGCAGCTTAAGGAGCGGGTGGGGCACAGATACGCAGTATTTT,CASSLRSGWGTDTQYF
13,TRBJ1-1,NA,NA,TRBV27,TGTGCCAGCAGTTTACTTTTGAACACTGAAGCTTTCTTT,CASSLLLNTEAFF
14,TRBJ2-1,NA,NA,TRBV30,TGTGCCTGGAGGGTCGGCACCTCCTACAATGAGCAGTTCTTC,CAWRVGTSYNEQFF
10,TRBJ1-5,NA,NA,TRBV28,TGTGCCTCTGCCGGTCAGCCCCAGCATTTT,CASAGQPQHF
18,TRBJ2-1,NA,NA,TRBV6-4,TGTGCCAGCAGTGACCTCCGGGACCCCGCAAGAAAGACCCTGGAGCAGTTCTTC,CASSDLRDPARKTLEQFF
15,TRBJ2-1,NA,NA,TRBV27,TGTGCCAGCAGTCCCCGACTAGTTATCTACAATGAGCAGTTCTTC,CASSPRLVIYNEQFF
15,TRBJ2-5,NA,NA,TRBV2,TGTGCCAGCAGTGGTGAGCGGACTACCCAAGAGACCCAGTACTTC,CASSGERTTQETQYF
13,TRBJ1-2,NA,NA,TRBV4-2,TGTGCCAGCAGCCAAGAGATAGGGTTCAAGGACACCTTC,CASSQEIGFKDTF
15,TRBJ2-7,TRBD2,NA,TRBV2,TGTGCCAGCAGCGGAATCAGCGGGAGAGCCTACGAGCAGTACTTC,CASSGISGRAYEQYF
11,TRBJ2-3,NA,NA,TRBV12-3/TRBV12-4,TGTGCCAGCAGTTTTGGGGATACGCAGTATTTT,CASSFGDTQYF
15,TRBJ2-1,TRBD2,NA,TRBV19,TGTGCCAGTAGAAAAGCGGGACCCCACTACAATGAGCAGTTCTTC,CASRKAGPHYNEQFF
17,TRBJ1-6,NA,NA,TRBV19,TGTGCCAGTAGGCCAGGGGTAGGGGGCTCCTATAATTCACCCCTCCACTTT,CASRPGVGGSYNSPLHF
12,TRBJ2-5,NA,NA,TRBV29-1,TGCAGCGTTGGGACGGTTCAAGAGACCCAGTACTTC,CSVGTVQETQYF
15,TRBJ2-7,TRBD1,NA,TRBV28,TGTGCCAGCAGTTTATTGGGGGACAGGGATCCCGAGCAGTACTTC,CASSLLGDRDPEQYF
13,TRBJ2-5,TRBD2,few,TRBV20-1,TGCAGTGCTAGTCTAGCGGAGGGCGAGACCCAGTACTTC,CSASLAEGETQYF
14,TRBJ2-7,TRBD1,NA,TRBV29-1,TGCAGCGTATTTACCGGGACAGGGTCCTACGAGCAGTACTTC,CSVFTGTGSYEQYF
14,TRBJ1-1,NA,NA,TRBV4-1,TGCGCCAGCAAGCGCAGGGACTTGAACACTGAAGCTTTCTTT,CASKRRDLNTEAFF
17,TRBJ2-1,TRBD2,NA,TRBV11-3,TGTGCCAGCAGCCCTCCTAGCGGGTCGAGCTCCTACAATGAGCAGTTCTTC,CASSPPSGSSSYNEQFF
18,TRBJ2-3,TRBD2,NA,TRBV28,TGTGCCAGCAATGGCGCGGACCCCCGGGCGGGAGAGACAGATACGCAGTATTTT,CASNGADPRAGETDTQYF
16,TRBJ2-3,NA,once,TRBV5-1,TGCGCCAGCAGCTTGGGACAGGGCGGGAGGACAGATACGCAGTATTTT,CASSLGQGGRTDTQYF
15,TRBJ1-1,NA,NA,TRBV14,TGTGCCAGCAGCCAAGATCGGGTCAGGAACACTGAAGCTTTCTTT,CASSQDRVRNTEAFF
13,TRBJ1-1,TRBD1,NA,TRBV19,TGTGCCAGTAGTCCAGGGGGCGACACTGAAGCTTTCTTT,CASSPGGDTEAFF
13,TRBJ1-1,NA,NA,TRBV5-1,TGCGCCAGCAGCTTGGACCCGAACACTGAAGCTTTCTTT,CASSLDPNTEAFF